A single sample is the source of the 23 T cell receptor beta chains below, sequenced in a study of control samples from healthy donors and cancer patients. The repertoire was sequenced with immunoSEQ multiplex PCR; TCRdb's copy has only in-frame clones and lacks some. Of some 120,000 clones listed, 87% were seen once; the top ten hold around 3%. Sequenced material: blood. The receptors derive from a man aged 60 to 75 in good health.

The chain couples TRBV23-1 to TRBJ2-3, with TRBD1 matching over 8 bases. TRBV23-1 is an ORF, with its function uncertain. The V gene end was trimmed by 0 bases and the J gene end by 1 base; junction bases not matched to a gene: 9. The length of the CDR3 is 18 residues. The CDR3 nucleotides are TGCGCCAGCAGTCAATCCACGGACAGGGTGGAGGGCACAGATACGCAGTATTTT. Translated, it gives CASSQSTDRVEGTDTQYF.

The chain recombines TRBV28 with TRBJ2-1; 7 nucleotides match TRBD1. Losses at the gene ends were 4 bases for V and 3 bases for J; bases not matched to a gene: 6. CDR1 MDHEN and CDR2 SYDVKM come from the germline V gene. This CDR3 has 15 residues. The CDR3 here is CASSSTGADYNEQFF. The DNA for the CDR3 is TGTGCCAGCAGTTCTACAGGGGCGGACTACAATGAGCAGTTCTTC.

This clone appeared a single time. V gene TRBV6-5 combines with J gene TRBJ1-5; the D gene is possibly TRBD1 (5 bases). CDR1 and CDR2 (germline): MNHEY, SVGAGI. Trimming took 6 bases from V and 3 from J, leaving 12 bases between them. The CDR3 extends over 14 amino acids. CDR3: CASSYAGINQPQHF. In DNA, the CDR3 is TGTGCCAGCAGCTACGCAGGGATCAATCAGCCCCAGCATTTT.

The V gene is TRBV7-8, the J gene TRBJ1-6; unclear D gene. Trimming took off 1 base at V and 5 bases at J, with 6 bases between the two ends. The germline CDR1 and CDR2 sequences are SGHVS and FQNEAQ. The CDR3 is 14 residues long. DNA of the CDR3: TGTGCCAGCAGCTTAGTCCAGGATAATTCACCCCTCCACTTT. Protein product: CASSLVQDNSPLHF.

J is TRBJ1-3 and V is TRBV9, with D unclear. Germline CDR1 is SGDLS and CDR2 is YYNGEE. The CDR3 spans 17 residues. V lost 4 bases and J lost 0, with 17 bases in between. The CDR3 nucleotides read TGTGCCAGCAGCCCTTATGGGGATTCCCCCTCTGGAAACACCATATATTTT. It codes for CASSPYGDSPSGNTIYF.

This chain's CDR3 is CSVEQVNTEAFF. CDR3 coding DNA: TGCAGCGTTGAACAGGTGAACACTGAAGCTTTCTTT. V gene TRBV29-1 combines with J gene TRBJ1-1; D is undetermined. The CDR3 runs 12 residues. Germline V CDR1 and CDR2: SQVTM, ANQGSEA. V was clipped by 2 bases and J by 0 bases, with 4 bases between them. The full variable domain, in which reference TRBV29-1 and TRBJ1-1 provide the parts outside the CDR3, is SAVISQKPSRDICQRGTSLTIQCQVDSQVTMMFWYRQQPGQSLTLIATANQGSEATYESGFVIDKFPISRPNLTFSTLTVSNMSPEDSSIYLCSVEQVNTEAFFGQGTRLTVV.

This CDR3 is CASSYGTGSAEAFF. In nucleotides, the CDR3 is TGTGCCAGCAGTTACGGGACAGGGAGTGCTGAAGCTTTCTTT. The genes are TRBV6-2 or TRBV6-3 and TRBJ1-1; 9 nucleotides agree with TRBD1. This CDR3 region has 14 residues. Trimming took 2 bases from V and 6 from J; bases not matched to a gene: 4. Germline loops: CDR1 MNHEY, CDR2 SVGEGT.

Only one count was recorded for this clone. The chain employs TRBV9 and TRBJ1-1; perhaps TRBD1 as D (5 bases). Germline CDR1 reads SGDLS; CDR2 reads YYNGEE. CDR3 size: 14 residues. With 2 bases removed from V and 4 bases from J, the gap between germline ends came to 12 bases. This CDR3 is CASSVGRASTEAFF. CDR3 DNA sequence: TGTGCCAGCAGCGTGGGCAGGGCCTCCACTGAAGCTTTCTTT.

Here the CDR3 DNA reads TGTGCCAGCAGTTATTCGGGACTACCCTACGAGCAGTACTTC. Translated: CASSYSGLPYEQYF. This sequence joins TRBV5-5 and TRBJ2-7, with 7 bases aligning to TRBD2. V shed 5 bases and J 2 bases; nucleotides not matched to a gene: 7. Germline CDR1 reads SGHKS; CDR2 reads YYEKEE (reference sequence). The CDR3 totals 14 residues. Full variable domain (missing parts from reference TRBV5-5 and TRBJ2-7): DAGVTQSPTHLIKTRGQQVTLRCSPISGHKSVSWYQQVLGQGPQFIFQYYEKEERGRGNFPDRFSARQFPNYSSELNVNALLLGDSALYLCASSYSGLPYEQYFGPGTRLTVT.

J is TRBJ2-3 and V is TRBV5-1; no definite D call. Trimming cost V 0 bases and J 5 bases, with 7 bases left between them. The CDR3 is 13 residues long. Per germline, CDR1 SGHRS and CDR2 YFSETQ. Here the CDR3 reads CASSLAIEDTQYF. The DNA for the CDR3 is TGCGCCAGCAGCTTGGCGATTGAAGATACGCAGTATTTT. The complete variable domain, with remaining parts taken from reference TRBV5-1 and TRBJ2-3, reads KAGVTQTPRYLIKTRGQQVTLSCSPISGHRSVSWYQQTPGQGLQFLFEYFSETQRNKGNFPGRFSGRQFSNSRSEMNVSTLELGDSALYLCASSLAIEDTQYFGPGTRLTVL.

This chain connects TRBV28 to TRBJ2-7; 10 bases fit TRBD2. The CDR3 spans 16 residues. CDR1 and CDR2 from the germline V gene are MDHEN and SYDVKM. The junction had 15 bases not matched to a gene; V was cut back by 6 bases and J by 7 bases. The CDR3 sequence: CASSPPGSGGAGEQYF. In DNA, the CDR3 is TGTGCCAGCAGCCCCCCGGGGAGCGGGGGGGCGGGTGAGCAGTACTTC.

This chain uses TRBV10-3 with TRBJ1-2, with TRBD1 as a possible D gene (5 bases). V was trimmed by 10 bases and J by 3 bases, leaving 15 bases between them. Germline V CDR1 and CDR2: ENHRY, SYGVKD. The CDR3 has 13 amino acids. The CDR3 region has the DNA TGTGCCACCAGGGAGAGAGCGGACTATGGCTACACCTTC. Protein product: CATRERADYGYTF.

DNA for the CDR3: TGTGCCAGCAGCGTAGAGGAGGGGGTAGGAACCTACGAGCAGTACTTC. As protein: CASSVEEGVGTYEQYF. The rearrangement links TRBV9 to TRBJ2-7, with D perhaps being TRBD1 or TRBD2 (6 bases each). The V end was cut by 0 bases, the J end by 2 bases, with 15 bases between. The CDR3 runs to 16 residues. In germline, CDR1 is SGDLS, CDR2 YYNGEE.

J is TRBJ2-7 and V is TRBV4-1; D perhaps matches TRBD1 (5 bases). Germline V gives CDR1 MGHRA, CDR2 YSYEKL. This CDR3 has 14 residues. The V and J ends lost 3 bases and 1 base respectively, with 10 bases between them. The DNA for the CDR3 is TGCGCCAGCAGCCAGTTTCCAGGGTCCTACGAGCAGTACTTC. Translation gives CASSQFPGSYEQYF.

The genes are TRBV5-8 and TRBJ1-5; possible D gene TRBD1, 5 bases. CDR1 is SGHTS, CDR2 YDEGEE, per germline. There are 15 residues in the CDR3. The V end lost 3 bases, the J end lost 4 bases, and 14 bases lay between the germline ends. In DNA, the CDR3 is TGTGCCAGCAGCTGGGGGGGGTTTGGGAATCAGCCCCAGCATTTT. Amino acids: CASSWGGFGNQPQHF.

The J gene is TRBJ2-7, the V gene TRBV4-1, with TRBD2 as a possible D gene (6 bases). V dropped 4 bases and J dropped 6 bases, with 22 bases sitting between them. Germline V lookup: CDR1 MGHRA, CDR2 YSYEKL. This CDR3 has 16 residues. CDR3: CASSPAGFAGSSEQYF. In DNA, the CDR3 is TGCGCCAGCAGCCCCGCCGGTTTCGCGGGGTCTAGCGAGCAGTACTTC.

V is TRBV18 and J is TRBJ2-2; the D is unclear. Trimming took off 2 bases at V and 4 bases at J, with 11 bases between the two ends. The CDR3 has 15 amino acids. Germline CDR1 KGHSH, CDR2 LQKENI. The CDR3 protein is CASSPSVAGTGELFF. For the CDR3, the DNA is TGTGCCAGCTCACCATCCGTAGCCGGCACCGGGGAGCTGTTTTTT. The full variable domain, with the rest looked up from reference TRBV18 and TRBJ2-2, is NAGVMQNPRHLVRRRGQEARLRCSPMKGHSHVYWYRQLPEEGLKFMVYLQKENIIDESGMPKERFSAEFPKEGPSILRIQQVVRGDSAAYFCASSPSVAGTGELFFGEGSRLTVL.

CDR3 nucleotides: TGTGCCAGCAGCTTAGACGGTTTTCTATGGACTAGCGGAAACAATGAGCAGTTCTTC. Translating gives CASSLDGFLWTSGNNEQFF. V and J are TRBV7-6 and TRBJ2-1; 10 positions agree with TRBD2. Germline CDR1 SGHVS, CDR2 FNYEAQ. J lost 5 bases, V lost 1 base, and 14 bases had no gene match. The CDR3 sequence is 19 residues long.

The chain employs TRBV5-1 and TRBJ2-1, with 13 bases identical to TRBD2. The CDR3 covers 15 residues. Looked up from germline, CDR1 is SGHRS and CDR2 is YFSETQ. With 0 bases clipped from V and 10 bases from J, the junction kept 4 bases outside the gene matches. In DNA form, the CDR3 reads TGCGCCAGCAGCTTGGAACTAGCGGGGGGGAAAGAGCAGTTCTTC. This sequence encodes CASSLELAGGKEQFF.

Here the CDR3 reads CASSLGTGVSLNSEAFF. CDR3 in DNA: TGTGCCAGCAGTTTGGGTACAGGGGTGAGCCTAAACTCTGAAGCTTTCTTT. The chain combines TRBV27 with TRBJ1-1, with 7 bases aligning to TRBD1. Germline V gives CDR1 MNHEY, CDR2 SMNVEV (reference sequence). Trimming at V came to 3 bases and at J to 6 bases, leaving 16 bases not matched to a gene. The length of the CDR3 is 17 residues.

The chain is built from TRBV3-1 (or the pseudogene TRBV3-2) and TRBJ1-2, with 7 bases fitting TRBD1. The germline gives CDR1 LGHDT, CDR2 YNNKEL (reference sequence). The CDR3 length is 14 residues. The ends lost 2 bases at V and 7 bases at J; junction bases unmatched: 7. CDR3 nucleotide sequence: TGTGCCAGCAGCCAACCCGGACAGGCAACTGGCTACACCTTC. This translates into CASSQPGQATGYTF.

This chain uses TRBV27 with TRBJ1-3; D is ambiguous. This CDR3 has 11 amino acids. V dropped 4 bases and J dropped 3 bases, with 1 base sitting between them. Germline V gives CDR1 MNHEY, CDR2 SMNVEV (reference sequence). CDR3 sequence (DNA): TGTGCCAGCAGTTATGGAAACACCATATATTTT. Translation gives CASSYGNTIYF.

The CDR3 DNA is TGCGCCAGCAGCTTGGGGCCGGGACCAAGCCTTGGCGAGCAGTACTTC. This gives the protein CASSLGPGPSLGEQYF. The chain links TRBV5-1 to TRBJ2-7; D may correspond to TRBD1 or TRBD2 (5 bases each). Looked up from germline, CDR1 is SGHRS and CDR2 is YFSETQ. This CDR3 is 16 amino acids long. The V gene lost 0 bases and the J gene lost 6 bases, with 19 bases spanning the gap.